These T cell receptor beta chains were read from a single sample in a study of tumor-infiltrating lymphocytes in primary liver carcinoma. In TCRdb, the multiplex PCR reads were re-called with MiXCR into one record per CDR3 protein. Of 75,000 to 90,000 distinct CDR3 sequences listed, around 70% are singletons. Sequencing input: liver tumor tissue from sampling region 1. The source is a middle-aged man with primary liver carcinoma and hepatitis B virus infection. Each CDR3 is given with its conserved first and last residue. The order of the fields is V gene, J gene, clone size, D gene, CDR3 protein, CDR3 DNA. The D gene is left open where the match is weak. Clone size appears in some rows only: once, few, many, or a class for an expanded clone.

V gene: TRBV6-6
J gene: TRBJ2-1
clone size: -
D gene: TRBD2
CDR3 protein: CVSRSGSRNNEQFF
CDR3 DNA: TGTGTCAGCCGGAGCGGGAGTCGAAACAATGAGCAGTTCTTC

V gene: TRBV6-2/TRBV6-3
J gene: TRBJ2-7
clone size: -
D gene: TRBD2
CDR3 protein: CAGRRERDLAYKQYF
CDR3 DNA: TGTGCCGGCAGACGCGAGCGGGATCTAGCCTACAAGCAGTACTTC

V gene: TRBV2
J gene: TRBJ2-7
clone size: -
D gene: TRBD1
CDR3 protein: CASRGTGHFYEQYF
CDR3 DNA: TGTGCCAGCAGGGGGACAGGGCATTTCTACGAGCAGTACTTC

V gene: TRBV29-1
J gene: TRBJ2-2
clone size: many
D gene: -
CDR3 protein: CSVKTGQDGELFF
CDR3 DNA: TGCAGCGTTAAGACGGGTCAGGACGGGGAGCTGTTTTTT

V gene: TRBV12-5
J gene: TRBJ1-1
clone size: -
D gene: -
CDR3 protein: CASCPGGHEASF
CDR3 DNA: TGTGCTAGTTGTCCTGGTGGACACGAAGCTTCCTTT

V gene: TRBV6-5
J gene: TRBJ2-2
clone size: -
D gene: -
CDR3 protein: CVSSYTVDGTGELFF
CDR3 DNA: TGTGTCAGTAGTTACACAGTGGACGGCACCGGGGAGCTGTTTTTT

V gene: TRBV7-2
J gene: TRBJ2-2
clone size: few
D gene: -
CDR3 protein: CASSLSGGRTVSGELFF
CDR3 DNA: TGTGCCAGCAGCTTATCCGGGGGAAGGACCGTCTCCGGGGAGCTGTTTTTT

V gene: TRBV30
J gene: TRBJ2-1
clone size: many
D gene: -
CDR3 protein: CAWSVDPLPAYNEQFF
CDR3 DNA: TGTGCCTGGAGTGTGGATCCCCTTCCCGCCTACAATGAGCAGTTCTTC

V gene: TRBV6-1
J gene: TRBJ2-3
clone size: -
D gene: -
CDR3 protein: CASRGKLAGGWYF
CDR3 DNA: TGTGCCAGCAGGGGTAAACTAGCAGGAGGCTGGTATTTT

V gene: TRBV4-1
J gene: TRBJ2-7
clone size: -
D gene: TRBD2
CDR3 protein: CASSQDFAPSGEQYF
CDR3 DNA: TGCGCCAGCAGCCAAGATTTCGCTCCCAGCGGGGAGCAGTATTTC

V gene: TRBV4-1
J gene: TRBJ2-4
clone size: medium-sized
D gene: -
CDR3 protein: CASSQEPPQNEGAKNIQYF
CDR3 DNA: TGCGCCAGCAGCCAAGAGCCCCCTCAAAACGAAGGGGCCAAAAACATTCAGTACTTC

V gene: TRBV11-2
J gene: TRBJ1-1
clone size: -
D gene: -
CDR3 protein: CASSPPDANTEAFF
CDR3 DNA: TGCGCCAGCAGCCCCCCGGACGCGAACACTGAAGCTTTCTTT

V gene: TRBV30
J gene: TRBJ1-3
clone size: once
D gene: -
CDR3 protein: CTWKSMTGNSGSTIYF
CDR3 DNA: TGTACCTGGAAATCTATGACAGGCAACTCTGGAAGCACCATATATTTT

V gene: TRBV6-1
J gene: TRBJ1-2
clone size: -
D gene: -
CDR3 protein: CASSCMGDFVYGYTF
CDR3 DNA: TGTGCCAGCAGTTGTATGGGGGATTTCGTCTATGGCTACACCTTC

V gene: TRBV12-3/TRBV12-4
J gene: TRBJ1-2
clone size: -
D gene: -
CDR3 protein: CVSSTSDSSNYGYTF
CDR3 DNA: TGTGTCAGCAGTACCTCCGACAGCTCTAACTATGGTTACACCTTC

V gene: TRBV5-1
J gene: TRBJ2-1
clone size: many
D gene: TRBD2
CDR3 protein: CASSLLTSGFNEQFF
CDR3 DNA: TGCGCCAGCAGCTTACTTACTAGCGGGTTCAATGAGCAGTTCTTC

V gene: TRBV28
J gene: TRBJ1-2
clone size: many
D gene: -
CDR3 protein: CASGYGYTF
CDR3 DNA: TGTGCCAGCGGCTATGGCTACACCTTC

V gene: TRBV4-1
J gene: TRBJ2-5
clone size: -
D gene: -
CDR3 protein: CASSQDPPGNSITSNWETQYF
CDR3 DNA: TGCGCCAGCAGCCAGGACCCCCCGGGAAATAGTATCACTTCCAACTGGGAGACCCAGTACTTC

V gene: TRBV11-2
J gene: TRBJ2-1
clone size: -
D gene: -
CDR3 protein: CVNSLAYNEQFF
CDR3 DNA: TGTGTCAACAGCTTAGCATACAATGAGCAGTTCTTC

V gene: TRBV7-3
J gene: TRBJ2-1
clone size: -
D gene: -
CDR3 protein: CASSFPYNEQFF
CDR3 DNA: TGTGCCAGCAGCTTCCCCTACAATGAGCAGTTCTTC

V gene: TRBV6-6
J gene: TRBJ2-7
clone size: -
D gene: -
CDR3 protein: CASSPESPIYEQYF
CDR3 DNA: TGTGCCAGCAGTCCCGAGTCCCCAATCTACGAACAGTACTTC

V gene: TRBV29-1
J gene: TRBJ2-7
clone size: -
D gene: TRBD1
CDR3 protein: CIAHLDPSGGDEQYF
CDR3 DNA: TGCATCGCTCACCTGGATCCGTCAGGGGGCGACGAGCAGTACTTC

V gene: TRBV29-1
J gene: TRBJ2-1
clone size: -
D gene: -
CDR3 protein: CSVVSGYNEQFF
CDR3 DNA: TGCAGCGTTGTTAGCGGCTACAATGAGCAATTCTTC

V gene: TRBV7-9
J gene: TRBJ2-7
clone size: -
D gene: TRBD2
CDR3 protein: CASSPPAGVYELYF
CDR3 DNA: TGTGCCAGCAGCCCCCCTGCGGGAGTCTACGAGCTGTACTTC

V gene: TRBV4-1
J gene: TRBJ2-1
clone size: -
D gene: -
CDR3 protein: CASSQVTGYNEQFF
CDR3 DNA: TGCGCCAGCAGCCAAGTGACTGGCTATAATGAGCAGTTCTTC

V gene: TRBV6-1
J gene: TRBJ2-3
clone size: once
D gene: -
CDR3 protein: CASSDTGSDTDTQYF
CDR3 DNA: TGTGCCAGCAGTGACACAGGGTCCGACACAGATACGCAGTATTTT

V gene: TRBV28
J gene: TRBJ1-1
clone size: once
D gene: -
CDR3 protein: CASSPGTEAFF
CDR3 DNA: TGTGCCAGTAGCCCCGGGACTGAAGCTTTCTTT

V gene: TRBV29-1
J gene: TRBJ1-1
clone size: -
D gene: -
CDR3 protein: CTGGIGAEAFF
CDR3 DNA: TGCACCGGGGGGATTGGCGCTGAAGCTTTCTTT

V gene: TRBV12-3/TRBV12-4
J gene: TRBJ2-5
clone size: -
D gene: -
CDR3 protein: CASSVTGTSRETQYF
CDR3 DNA: TGTGCCAGCAGTGTAACGGGAACTAGCCGTGAGACCCAGTACTTC

V gene: TRBV28
J gene: TRBJ2-1
clone size: -
D gene: TRBD2
CDR3 protein: CTSSPREGRSYNEQFF
CDR3 DNA: TGTACCAGCAGTCCTCGGGAGGGGAGGTCCTACAATGAGCAGTTCTTC